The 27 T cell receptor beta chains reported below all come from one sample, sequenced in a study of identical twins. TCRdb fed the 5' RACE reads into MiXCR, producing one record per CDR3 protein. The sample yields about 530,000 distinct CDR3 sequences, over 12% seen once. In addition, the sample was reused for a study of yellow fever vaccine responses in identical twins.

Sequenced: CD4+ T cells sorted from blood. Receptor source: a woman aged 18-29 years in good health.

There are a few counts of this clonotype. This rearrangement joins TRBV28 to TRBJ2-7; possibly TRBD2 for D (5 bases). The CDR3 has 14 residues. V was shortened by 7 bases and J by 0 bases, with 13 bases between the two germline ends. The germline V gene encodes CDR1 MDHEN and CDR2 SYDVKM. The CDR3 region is CASTLPGSSYEQYF. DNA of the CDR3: TGTGCCAGCACCTTACCGGGGAGCTCCTACGAGCAGTACTTC.

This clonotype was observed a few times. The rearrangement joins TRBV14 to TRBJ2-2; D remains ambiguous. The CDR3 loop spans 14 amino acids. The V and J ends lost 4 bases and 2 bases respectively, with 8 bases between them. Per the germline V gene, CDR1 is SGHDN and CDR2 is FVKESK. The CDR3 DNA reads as TGTGCCAGCAGCCTTCAGAGTAACACCGGGGAGCTGTTTTTT. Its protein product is CASSLQSNTGELFF.

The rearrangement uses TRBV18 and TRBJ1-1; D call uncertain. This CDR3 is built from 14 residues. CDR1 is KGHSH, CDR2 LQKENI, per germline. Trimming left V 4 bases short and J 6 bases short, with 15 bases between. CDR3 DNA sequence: TGTGCCAGCTCACTTACCACGGTTGGTGCTGAAGCTTTCTTT. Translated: CASSLTTVGAEAFF.

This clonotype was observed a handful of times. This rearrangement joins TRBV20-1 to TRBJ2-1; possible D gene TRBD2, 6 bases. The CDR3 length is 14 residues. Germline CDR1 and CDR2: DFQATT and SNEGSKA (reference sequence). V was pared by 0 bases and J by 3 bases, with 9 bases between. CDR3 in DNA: TGCAGTGCTAGAGATCGGGACTTCTACAATGAGCAGTTCTTC. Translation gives CSARDRDFYNEQFF.

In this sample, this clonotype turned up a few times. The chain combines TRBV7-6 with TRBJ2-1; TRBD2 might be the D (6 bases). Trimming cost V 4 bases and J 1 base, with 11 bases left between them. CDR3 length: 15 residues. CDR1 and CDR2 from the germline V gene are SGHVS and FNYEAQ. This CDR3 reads CASSSRELSYNEQFF. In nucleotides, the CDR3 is TGTGCCAGCAGCTCACGGGAGCTTTCCTACAATGAGCAGTTCTTC.

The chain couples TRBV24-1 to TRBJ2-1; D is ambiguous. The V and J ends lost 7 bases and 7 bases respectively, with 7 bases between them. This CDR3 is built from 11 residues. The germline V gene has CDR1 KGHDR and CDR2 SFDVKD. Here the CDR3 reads CATRQWNEQFF. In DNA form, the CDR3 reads TGTGCCACCAGGCAGTGGAATGAGCAGTTCTTC.

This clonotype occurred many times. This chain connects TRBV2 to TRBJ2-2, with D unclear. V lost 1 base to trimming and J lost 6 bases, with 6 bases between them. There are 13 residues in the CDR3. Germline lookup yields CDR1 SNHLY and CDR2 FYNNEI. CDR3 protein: CASSEGGAGELFF. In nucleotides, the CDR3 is TGTGCCAGCAGTGAAGGTGGGGCCGGGGAGCTGTTTTTT.

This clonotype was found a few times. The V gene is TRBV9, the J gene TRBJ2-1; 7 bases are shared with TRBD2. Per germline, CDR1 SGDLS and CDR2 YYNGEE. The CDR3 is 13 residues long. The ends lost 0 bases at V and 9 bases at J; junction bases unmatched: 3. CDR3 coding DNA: TGTGCCAGCAGCGTAGACGGCGGGGGTGAGCAGTTCTTC. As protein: CASSVDGGGEQFF. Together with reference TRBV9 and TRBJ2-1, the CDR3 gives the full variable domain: DSGVTQTPKHLITATGQRVTLRCSPRSGDLSVYWYQQSLDQGLQFLIQYYNGEERAKGNILERFSAQQFPDLHSELNLSSLELGDSALYFCASSVDGGGEQFFGPGTRLTVL.

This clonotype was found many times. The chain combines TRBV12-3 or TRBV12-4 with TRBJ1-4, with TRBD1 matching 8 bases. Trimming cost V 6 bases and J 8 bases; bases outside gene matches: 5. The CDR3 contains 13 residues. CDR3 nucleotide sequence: TGTGCCAGCAGCCGGGACAGGACAGAAAAACTGTTTTTT. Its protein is CASSRDRTEKLFF.

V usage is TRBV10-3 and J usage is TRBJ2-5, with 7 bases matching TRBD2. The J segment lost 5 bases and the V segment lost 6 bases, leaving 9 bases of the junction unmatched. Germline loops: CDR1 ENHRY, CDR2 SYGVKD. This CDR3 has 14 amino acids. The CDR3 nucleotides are TGTGCCATCAGAGTGGCGGGAGCGGAGGAGACCCAGTACTTC. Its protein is CAIRVAGAEETQYF.

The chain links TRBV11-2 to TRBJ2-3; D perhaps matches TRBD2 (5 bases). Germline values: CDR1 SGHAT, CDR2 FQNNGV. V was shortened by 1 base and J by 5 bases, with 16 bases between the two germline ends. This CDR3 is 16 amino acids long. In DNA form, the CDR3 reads TGTGCCAGCAGCTTAGCTGCTGCGGGTGGGAGAGATACGCAGTATTTT. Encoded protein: CASSLAAAGGRDTQYF.

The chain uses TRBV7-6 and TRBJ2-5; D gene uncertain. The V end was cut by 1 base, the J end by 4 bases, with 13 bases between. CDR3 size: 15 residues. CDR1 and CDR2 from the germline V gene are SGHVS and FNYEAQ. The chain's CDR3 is CASSLGGSSRETQYF. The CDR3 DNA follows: TGTGCCAGCAGCTTAGGTGGGTCGTCGAGAGAGACCCAGTACTTC.

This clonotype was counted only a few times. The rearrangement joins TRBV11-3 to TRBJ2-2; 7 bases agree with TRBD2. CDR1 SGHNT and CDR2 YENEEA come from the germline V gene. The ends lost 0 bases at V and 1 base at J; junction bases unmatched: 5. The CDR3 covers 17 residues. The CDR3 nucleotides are TGTGCCAGCAGCTTAGATCGTGGCGGGGGGAACACCGGGGAGCTGTTTTTT. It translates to CASSLDRGGGNTGELFF.

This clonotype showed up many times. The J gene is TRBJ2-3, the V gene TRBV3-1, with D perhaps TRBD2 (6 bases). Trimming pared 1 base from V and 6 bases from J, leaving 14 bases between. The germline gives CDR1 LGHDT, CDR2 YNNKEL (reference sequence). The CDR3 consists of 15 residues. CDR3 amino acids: CASSQGGTAGDTQYF. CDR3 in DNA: TGTGCCAGCAGCCAAGGTGGGACCGCGGGGGATACGCAGTATTTT.

The CDR3 nucleotides read TGCGCCAGCAGCTTGGAACTCTCAAAAAGCACAGATACGCAGTATTTT. It specifies CASSLELSKSTDTQYF. The chain combines TRBV5-1 with TRBJ2-3; D remains unclear. Germline CDR1 and CDR2: SGHRS and YFSETQ. This CDR3 comprises 16 residues. V was pared by 0 bases and J by 0 bases, with 11 bases between.

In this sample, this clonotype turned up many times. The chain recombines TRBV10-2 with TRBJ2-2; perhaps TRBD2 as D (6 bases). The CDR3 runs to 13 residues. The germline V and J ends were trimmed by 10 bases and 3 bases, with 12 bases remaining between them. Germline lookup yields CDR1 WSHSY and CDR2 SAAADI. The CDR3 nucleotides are TGCGCCATACGGGGGTCAGACACCGGGGAGCTGTTTTTT. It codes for CAIRGSDTGELFF.

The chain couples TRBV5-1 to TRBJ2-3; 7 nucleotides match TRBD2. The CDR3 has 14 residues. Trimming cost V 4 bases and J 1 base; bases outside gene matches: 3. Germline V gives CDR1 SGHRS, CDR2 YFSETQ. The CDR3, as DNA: TGCGCCAGCAGCGGTGGGGGGGGCACAGATACGCAGTATTTT. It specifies CASSGGGGTDTQYF. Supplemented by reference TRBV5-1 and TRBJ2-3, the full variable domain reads KAGVTQTPRYLIKTRGQQVTLSCSPISGHRSVSWYQQTPGQGLQFLFEYFSETQRNKGNFPGRFSGRQFSNSRSEMNVSTLELGDSALYLCASSGGGGTDTQYFGPGTRLTVL.

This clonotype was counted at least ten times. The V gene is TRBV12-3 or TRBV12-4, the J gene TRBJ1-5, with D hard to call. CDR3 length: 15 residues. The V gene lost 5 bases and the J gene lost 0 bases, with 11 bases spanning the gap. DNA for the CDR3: TGTGCCAGCAGTGAGACACCAAATAGCAATCAGCCCCAGCATTTT. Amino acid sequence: CASSETPNSNQPQHF.

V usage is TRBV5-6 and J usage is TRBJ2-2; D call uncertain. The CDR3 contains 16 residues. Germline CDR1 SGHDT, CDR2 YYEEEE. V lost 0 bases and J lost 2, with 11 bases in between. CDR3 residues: CASSLDATVNTGELFF. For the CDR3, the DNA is TGTGCCAGCAGCTTGGATGCGACGGTAAACACCGGGGAGCTGTTTTTT. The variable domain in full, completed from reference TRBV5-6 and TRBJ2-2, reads DAGVTQSPTHLIKTRGQQVTLRCSPKSGHDTVSWYQQALGQGPQFIFQYYEEEERQRGNFPDRFSGHQFPNYSSELNVNALLLGDSALYLCASSLDATVNTGELFFGEGSRLTVL.

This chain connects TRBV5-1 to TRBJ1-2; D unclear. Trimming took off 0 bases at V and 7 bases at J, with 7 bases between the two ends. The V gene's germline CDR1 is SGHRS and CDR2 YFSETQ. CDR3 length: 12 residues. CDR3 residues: CASSLGDGGYTF. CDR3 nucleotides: TGCGCCAGCAGCTTGGGTGACGGTGGCTACACCTTC.

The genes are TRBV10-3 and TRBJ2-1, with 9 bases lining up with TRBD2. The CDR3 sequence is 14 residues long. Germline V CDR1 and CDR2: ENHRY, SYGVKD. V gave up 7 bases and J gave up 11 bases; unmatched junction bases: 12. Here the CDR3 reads CAITPDSGRGKQFF. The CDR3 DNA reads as TGTGCCATCACCCCGGATAGCGGGAGAGGGAAGCAGTTCTTC.

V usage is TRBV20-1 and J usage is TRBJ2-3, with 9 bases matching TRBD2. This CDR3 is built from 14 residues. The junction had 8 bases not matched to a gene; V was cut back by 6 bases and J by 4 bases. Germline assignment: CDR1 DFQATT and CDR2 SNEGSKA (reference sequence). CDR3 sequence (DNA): TGCAGTGCAAGCATAGCGGGGGCCCCAGATACGCAGTATTTT. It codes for CSASIAGAPDTQYF.

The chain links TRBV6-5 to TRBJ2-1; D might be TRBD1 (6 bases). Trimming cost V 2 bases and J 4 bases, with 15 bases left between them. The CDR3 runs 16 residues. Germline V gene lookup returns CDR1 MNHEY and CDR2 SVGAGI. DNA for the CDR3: TGTGCCAGCAGTTACGGATCTGGGACACCGTACAATGAGCAGTTCTTC. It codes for CASSYGSGTPYNEQFF.

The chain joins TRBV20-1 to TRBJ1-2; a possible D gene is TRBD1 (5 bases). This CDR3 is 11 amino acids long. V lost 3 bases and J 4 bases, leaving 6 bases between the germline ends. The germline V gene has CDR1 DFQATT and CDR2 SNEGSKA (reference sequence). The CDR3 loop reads CSASRAYGYTF. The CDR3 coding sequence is TGCAGTGCTAGCAGGGCCTATGGCTACACCTTC.

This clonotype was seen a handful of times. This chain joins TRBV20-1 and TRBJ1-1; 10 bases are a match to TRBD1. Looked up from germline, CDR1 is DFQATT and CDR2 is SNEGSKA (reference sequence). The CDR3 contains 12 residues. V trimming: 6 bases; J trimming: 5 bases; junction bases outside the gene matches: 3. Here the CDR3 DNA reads TGCAGTGCCCCGGACAGGGGGACTGAAGCTTTCTTT. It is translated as CSAPDRGTEAFF.

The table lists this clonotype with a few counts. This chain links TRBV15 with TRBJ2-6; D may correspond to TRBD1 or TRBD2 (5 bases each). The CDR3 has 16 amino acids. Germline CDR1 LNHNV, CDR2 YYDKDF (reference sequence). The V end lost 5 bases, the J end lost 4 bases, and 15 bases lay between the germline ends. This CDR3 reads CATSPGPQAGANVLTF. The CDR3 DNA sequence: TGTGCCACCAGCCCGGGACCTCAGGCAGGGGCCAACGTCCTGACTTTC.

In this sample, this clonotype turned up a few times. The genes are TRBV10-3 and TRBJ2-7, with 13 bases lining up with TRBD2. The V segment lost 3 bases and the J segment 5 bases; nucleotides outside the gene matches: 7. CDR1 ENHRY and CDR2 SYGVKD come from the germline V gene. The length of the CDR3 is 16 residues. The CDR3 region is CAISDPLAGGIHEQYV. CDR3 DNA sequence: TGTGCCATCAGTGACCCACTAGCGGGGGGGATTCACGAGCAGTACGTC.